This is a list of T cell receptor beta chains from one sample in a study of T cells in localized non-small cell lung cancer. The protocol was immunoSEQ multiplex PCR, while the TCRdb copy is restricted to in-frame clones and leaves out a portion. The sample carries tens of thousands of clones, roughly 89% recorded once. Sequenced material: peripheral blood, taken before any cancer treatment. The source of these receptors is a man aged 40 to 70 with stage I squamous cell lung carcinoma. Both conserved end residues are part of each CDR3. Each record gives: J gene, CDR3 length, D gene, V gene, clone size, CDR3 protein, CDR3 DNA. The D gene is left open where the match is weak. Clone sizes are given selectively: once, few, many, or a class where the clone is expanded.

>TRBJ2-2|13|-|TRBV5-1|-
CASSLEGHGELFF
TGCGCCAGCAGCTTGGAAGGGCACGGGGAGCTGTTTTTT
>TRBJ1-2|15|TRBD1|TRBV6-5|-
CASTAFGTGIHGYTF
TGTGCCAGCACCGCTTTCGGGACAGGGATCCATGGCTACACCTTC
>TRBJ1-5|14|-|TRBV27|-
CASSLQGIGQPQHF
TGTGCCAGCAGTTTACAGGGGATAGGGCAGCCCCAGCATTTT
>TRBJ1-2|15|-|TRBV6-5|-
CASRGIQSADYGYTF
TGTGCCAGCAGAGGAATACAGTCGGCGGACTATGGCTACACCTTC
>TRBJ1-4|14|-|TRBV2|-
CASQDSLPVGQLFF
TGTGCCAGCCAGGACAGCCTCCCGGTCGGACAACTGTTTTTT
>TRBJ2-3|11|-|TRBV19|once
CATRLMDTQYF
TGTGCCACTCGGCTCATGGATACGCAGTATTTT
>TRBJ1-6|15|-|TRBV2|-
CASSVGDSQNSPLHF
TGTGCCAGCAGTGTAGGTGACAGCCAGAATTCACCCCTCCACTTT
>TRBJ1-1|15|TRBD1|TRBV15|once
CATSARQGASNEAFF
TGTGCCACCAGCGCCCGACAGGGGGCTTCGAATGAAGCTTTCTTT
>TRBJ1-2|16|-|TRBV6-5|-
CASSYSKTVRGTGYTF
TGTGCCAGCAGTTACTCGAAGACGGTGCGGGGCACAGGCTACACCTTC
>TRBJ1-6|17|-|TRBV5-8|-
CASSLGPGFPYNSPLHF
TGTGCCAGCAGCTTGGGACCGGGGTTCCCCTATAATTCACCCCTCCACTTT
>TRBJ2-1|14|TRBD2|TRBV6-5|-
CATSGRDGKDEQFF
TGTGCCACATCGGGGAGGGACGGTAAGGATGAGCAGTTCTTC
>TRBJ2-5|14|-|TRBV5-3|few
CARSYPPGGETQYF
TGTGCCAGAAGCTACCCTCCCGGGGGAGAGACCCAGTACTTC
>TRBJ1-2|16|-|TRBV27|-
CASSLNSGAGGVGYTF
TGTGCCAGCAGTTTGAATTCGGGGGCTGGAGGGGTGGGCTACACCTTC
>TRBJ2-6|15|-|TRBV10-3|-
CAITGQLSGANVLTF
TGTGCCATCACCGGACAGCTTTCTGGGGCCAACGTCCTGACTTTC
>TRBJ1-2|15|-|TRBV5-1|-
CASSFLGGGNYGYTF
TGCGCCAGCAGCTTCCTCGGAGGGGGGAACTATGGCTACACCTTC
>TRBJ2-6|17|-|TRBV7-6|-
CASSLGILSSGANVLTF
TGTGCCAGCAGCTTGGGGATACTCAGCTCTGGGGCCAACGTCCTGACTTTC
>TRBJ2-6|15|TRBD1|TRBV18|-
CASSGGTGGANVLTF
TGTGCCAGCTCAGGGGGTACAGGGGGTGCCAACGTCCTGACTTTC
>TRBJ1-2|14|-|TRBV6-1|-
CASSDEREDYGYTF
TGTGCCAGCAGTGACGAAAGGGAGGATTATGGCTACACCTTC
>TRBJ2-3|17|TRBD2|TRBV9|once
CASSVAPLAGGADTQYF
TGTGCCAGCAGCGTAGCTCCCTTAGCGGGGGGCGCAGATACGCAGTATTTT
>TRBJ2-3|12|-|TRBV4-2|-
CASSQGRGRQYF
TGTGCCAGCAGCCAAGGGCGGGGCCGACAGTATTTT
>TRBJ1-2|12|-|TRBV10-2|-
CASRGGAVGYTF
TGCGCCAGCAGAGGGGGGGCGGTTGGCTACACCTTC
>TRBJ1-4|14|-|TRBV28|-
CASCLRALNEKLFF
TGTGCCAGCTGCCTTAGGGCGCTCAATGAAAAACTGTTTTTT
>TRBJ1-4|15|TRBD1|TRBV4-2|-
CASSQGGTANEKLFF
TGTGCCAGCAGCCAAGGGGGGACAGCTAATGAAAAACTGTTTTTT
>TRBJ2-3|16|TRBD2|TRBV10-3|-
CAISGRTSGGGPEQYF
TGTGCCATCAGTGGAAGGACTAGCGGGGGAGGACCCGAGCAGTATTTT
>TRBJ2-2|15|TRBD1|TRBV2|-
CASASGQGATGELFF
TGTGCCAGCGCTTCGGGACAGGGGGCAACCGGGGAGCTGTTTTTT
>TRBJ1-4|14|TRBD1|TRBV7-9|-
CASSYGQGSEKLFF
TGTGCCAGCAGTTACGGACAGGGGAGTGAAAAACTGTTTTTT
>TRBJ1-2|13|TRBD1|TRBV7-2|-
CASSRGQANGYTF
TGTGCCAGCAGCCGAGGACAGGCTAATGGCTACACCTTC
>TRBJ1-3|15|TRBD1|TRBV5-4|-
CASSPTGGTGNTIYF
TGTGCCAGCAGCCCCACAGGGGGGACTGGAAACACCATATATTTT
>TRBJ1-2|14|-|TRBV5-4|-
CASSLDRINYGYTF
TGTGCCAGCAGCTTGGACAGAATTAACTATGGCTACACCTTC
>TRBJ2-3|11|-|TRBV11-2|-
CASGGTDTQYF
TGTGCCAGCGGCGGCACAGATACGCAGTATTTT
>TRBJ2-3|14|-|TRBV5-1|-
CVSLQKSSTDTQYF
TGCGTCAGCCTACAGAAATCTAGCACAGATACGCAGTATTTT
>TRBJ1-3|15|-|TRBV5-4|-
CASSLGGVAGNTIYF
TGTGCCAGCAGCTTGGGGGGGGTGGCCGGAAACACCATATATTTT
>TRBJ1-4|15|TRBD1|TRBV5-1|-
CASSLRTGSNEKLFF
TGCGCCAGCAGCTTAAGGACAGGGTCTAATGAAAAACTGTTTTTT
>TRBJ2-7|11|-|TRBV29-1|-
CSVVRVGEQYF
TGCAGCGTTGTCAGGGTAGGCGAGCAGTACTTC
>TRBJ2-2|17|TRBD2|TRBV9|-
CASSAASGTSRTGELFF
TGTGCCAGCAGCGCGGCGTCCGGGACTAGTCGCACCGGGGAGCTGTTTTTT
>TRBJ1-6|14|-|TRBV14|-
CASSQQAYNSPLHF
TGTGCCAGCAGCCAGCAGGCCTATAATTCACCCCTCCACTTT
>TRBJ2-2|15|TRBD2|TRBV5-1|-
CASSLGRGYTGELFF
TGCGCCAGCAGCTTAGGGCGGGGGTACACCGGGGAGCTGTTTTTT
>TRBJ1-4|13|-|TRBV5-4|-
CASSLTGDEKLFF
TGTGCCAGCAGCTTAACCGGGGACGAAAAACTGTTTTTT
>TRBJ2-1|15|-|TRBV7-9|-
CASSPRDLRANEQFF
TGTGCCAGCAGCCCCCGGGACCTAAGGGCCAATGAGCAGTTCTTC
>TRBJ2-1|14|-|TRBV14|-
CASSPWGFVNEQFF
TGTGCCAGCAGCCCCTGGGGATTTGTAAATGAGCAGTTCTTC
>TRBJ1-4|16|TRBD1|TRBV11-1|-
CASSEPQTGGREKLFF
TGTGCCAGCAGCGAACCCCAGACAGGGGGCAGAGAAAAACTGTTTTTT
>TRBJ2-2|11|-|TRBV11-2|-
CASSLLGELFF
TGTGCCAGCAGCTTATTAGGGGAGCTGTTTTTT
>TRBJ1-6|17|TRBD1|TRBV28|-
CASSLVTGANYNSPLHF
TGTGCCAGCAGTTTGGTAACAGGGGCAAACTATAATTCACCCCTCCACTTT
>TRBJ1-2|14|-|TRBV7-9|-
CASSLIPNNYGYTF
TGTGCCAGCAGCTTAATCCCGAACAACTATGGCTACACCTTC
>TRBJ2-3|13|-|TRBV5-6|-
CASSLTRTYTQYF
TGTGCCAGCAGCTTAACCAGGACTTATACGCAGTATTTT
>TRBJ1-1|14|-|TRBV7-6|-
CASSLGSQLTEAFF
TGTGCCAGCAGCTTAGGCAGTCAGCTCACTGAAGCTTTCTTT
>TRBJ1-2|15|-|TRBV7-2|-
CASSLAERGPVGYTF
TGTGCCAGCAGCTTAGCGGAGAGGGGCCCGGTCGGCTACACCTTC
>TRBJ2-2|19|-|TRBV6-1|-
CASSEGGPGTYGDTGELFF
TGTGCCAGCAGTGAAGGGGGTCCGGGGACCTATGGGGACACCGGGGAGCTGTTTTTT
>TRBJ1-3|14|-|TRBV7-9|once
CASSHPGPGNTIYF
TGTGCCAGCAGCCACCCGGGCCCTGGAAACACCATATATTTT
>TRBJ1-6|14|-|TRBV6-5|-
CASGPQVGNSPLHF
TGTGCTTCCGGGCCCCAAGTGGGTAATTCACCCCTCCACTTT
>TRBJ2-1|15|-|TRBV18|-
CASSPAGGPHNEQFF
TGTGCCAGCTCACCAGCCGGGGGCCCTCACAATGAGCAGTTCTTC
>TRBJ1-2|13|-|TRBV14|-
CASSQGGRAGYTF
TGTGCCAGCAGCCAAGGCGGCCGCGCTGGCTACACCTTC